The sequence of this T cell receptor (beta chain) was determined in a study of shared T cell receptors in the human thymus. This CDR3 comprises 15 residues. Germline V gene lookup returns CDR1 MNHEY and CDR2 SMNVEV (reference sequence). V shed 6 bases, J shed 1 base, and the junction held 7 bases outside the gene matches. Method: immunoSEQ multiplex PCR; TCRdb's copy keeps in-frame clones and lacks some. The sample records roughly 700,000 clones, roughly 88% being singletons. The same sample was also used in a study of human thymus T cells. That paper notes: In corrective heart surgery, resections were taken, and these provided the thymus tissue.

Sequencing used thymocytes. The rearrangement uses TRBV27 and TRBJ2-7; TRBD1 aligns across 9 bases. The receptor's source is a boy younger than two with a congenital heart defect. CDR3 sequence: CASRETGGFSYEQYF. In DNA form, the CDR3 reads TGTGCCAGCAGGGAAACAGGGGGCTTTTCCTACGAGCAGTACTTC.